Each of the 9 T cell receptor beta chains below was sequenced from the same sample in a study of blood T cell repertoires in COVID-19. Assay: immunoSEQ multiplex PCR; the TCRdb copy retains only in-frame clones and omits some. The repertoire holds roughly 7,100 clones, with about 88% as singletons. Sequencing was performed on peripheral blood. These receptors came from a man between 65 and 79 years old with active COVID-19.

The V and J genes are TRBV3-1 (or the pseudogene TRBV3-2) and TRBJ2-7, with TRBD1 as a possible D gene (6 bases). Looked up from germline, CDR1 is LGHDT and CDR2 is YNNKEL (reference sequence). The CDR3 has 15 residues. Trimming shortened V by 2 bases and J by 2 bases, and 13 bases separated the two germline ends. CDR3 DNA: TGTGCCAGCAGCCAATCAACAGGGACCCCCTACGAGCAGTACTTC. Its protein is CASSQSTGTPYEQYF.

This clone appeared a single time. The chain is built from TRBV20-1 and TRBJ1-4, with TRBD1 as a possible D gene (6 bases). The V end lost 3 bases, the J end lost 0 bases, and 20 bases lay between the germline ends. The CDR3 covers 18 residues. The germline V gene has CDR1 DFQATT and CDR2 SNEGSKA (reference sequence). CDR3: CSASVLGGEGATNEKLFF. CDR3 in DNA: TGCAGTGCTAGTGTCCTTGGTGGTGAGGGGGCAACTAATGAAAAACTGTTTTTT.

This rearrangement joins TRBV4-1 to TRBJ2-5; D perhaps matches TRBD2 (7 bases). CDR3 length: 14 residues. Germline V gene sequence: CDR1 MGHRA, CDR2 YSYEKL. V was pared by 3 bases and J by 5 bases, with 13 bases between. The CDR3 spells CASSHEGEGETQYF. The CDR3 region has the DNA TGCGCCAGCAGCCACGAGGGGGAGGGGGAGACCCAGTACTTC.

Here the CDR3 DNA reads TGTGCCAGTAGTACGAACGGACAGGGAGATCAGCCCCAGCATTTT. The encoded protein is CASSTNGQGDQPQHF. This rearrangement joins TRBV19 to TRBJ1-5; 8 bases fit TRBD1. V trimming: 4 bases; J trimming: 5 bases; junction bases outside the gene matches: 7. CDR1 and CDR2 from the germline V gene are LNHDA and SQIVND (reference sequence). The CDR3 totals 15 residues.

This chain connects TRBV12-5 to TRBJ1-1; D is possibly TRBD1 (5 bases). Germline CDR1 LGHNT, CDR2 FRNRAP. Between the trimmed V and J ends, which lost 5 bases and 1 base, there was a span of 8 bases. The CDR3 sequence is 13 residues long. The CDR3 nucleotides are TGTGCTAGTGGTACTCAGGGGAACACTGAAGCTTTCTTT. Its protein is CASGTQGNTEAFF.

This CDR3 reads CASRGGTDTQYF. CDR3 DNA: TGTGCCAGCAGGGGAGGCACAGATACGCAGTATTTT. V gene TRBV6-5 combines with J gene TRBJ2-3; possibly TRBD2 for D (5 bases). The CDR3 is 12 residues long. Per germline, CDR1 MNHEY and CDR2 SVGAGI. Trimming took 6 bases from V and 1 from J, leaving 5 bases between them.

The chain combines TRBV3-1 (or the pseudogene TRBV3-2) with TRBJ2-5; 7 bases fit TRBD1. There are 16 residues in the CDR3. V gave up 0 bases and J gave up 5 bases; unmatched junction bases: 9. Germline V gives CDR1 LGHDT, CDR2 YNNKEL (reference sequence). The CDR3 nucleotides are TGTGCCAGCAGCCAAGAGTACCCAGGGGGAGAGGAGACCCAGTACTTC. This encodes CASSQEYPGGEETQYF.

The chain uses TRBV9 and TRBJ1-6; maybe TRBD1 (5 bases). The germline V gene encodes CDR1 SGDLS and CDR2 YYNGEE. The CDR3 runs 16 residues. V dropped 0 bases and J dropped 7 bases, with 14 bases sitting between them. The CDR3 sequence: CASSVASGGRNSPLHF. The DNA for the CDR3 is TGTGCCAGCAGCGTAGCTTCCGGGGGGAGAAATTCACCCCTCCACTTT.

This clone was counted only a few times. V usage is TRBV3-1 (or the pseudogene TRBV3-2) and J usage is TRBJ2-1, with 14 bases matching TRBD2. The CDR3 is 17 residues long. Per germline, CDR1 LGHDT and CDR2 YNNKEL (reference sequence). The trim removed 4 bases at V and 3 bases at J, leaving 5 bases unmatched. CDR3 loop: CASSPLGLAGDYNEQFF. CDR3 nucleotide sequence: TGTGCCAGCAGCCCTCTGGGACTAGCGGGGGACTACAATGAGCAGTTCTTC.